One sample yielded the 8 T cell receptor beta chains listed below, sequenced in a study of cytomegalovirus exposure and HLA in healthy donors. PCR was performed using 60 Vbeta and 13 Jbeta primers. Sequencing was performed with immunoSEQ multiplex PCR; in TCRdb, only in-frame clones are kept and a portion is missing. The data show 100,000 to 150,000 clones, 84% seen once. Source material: PBMCs. These receptors all come from a woman between 18 and 30 years old in good health and CMV-seropositive.

V and J are TRBV19 and TRBJ2-3; weak D call: TRBD1 (5 bases). CDR3 length: 17 residues. Germline V lookup: CDR1 LNHDA, CDR2 SQIVND (reference sequence). V lost 7 bases and J 2 bases, leaving 22 bases between the germline ends. Here the CDR3 reads CASTPQWGLIPTDTQYF. The CDR3 DNA reads as TGTGCCAGTACCCCCCAATGGGGCCTCATCCCCACAGATACGCAGTATTTT. Full variable domain (outside the CDR3, taken from reference TRBV19 and TRBJ2-3): DGGITQSPKYLFRKEGQNVTLSCEQNLNHDAMYWYRQDPGQGLRLIYYSQIVNDFQKGDIAEGYSVSREKKESFPLTVTSAQKNPTAFYLCASTPQWGLIPTDTQYFGPGTRLTVL.

The rearrangement joins TRBV28 to TRBJ1-2; 8 bases fit TRBD1. CDR1 is MDHEN and CDR2 is SYDVKM in the germline V gene. With 5 bases clipped from V and 5 bases from J, the junction kept 7 bases outside the gene matches. CDR3 size: 14 residues. The DNA of the CDR3 is TGTGCCAGCAGTACCCCCGGGACAGGATATGGCTACACCTTC. It yields the protein CASSTPGTGYGYTF.

The gene calls are TRBV4-1 and TRBJ2-1, with a tentative D call TRBD2 (6 bases). V dropped 0 bases and J dropped 0 bases, with 9 bases sitting between them. Germline V gives CDR1 MGHRA, CDR2 YSYEKL. The CDR3 runs to 16 residues. The CDR3 DNA reads TGCGCCAGCAGCCAAGAACGGGGGAGCTCCTACAATGAGCAGTTCTTC. Protein: CASSQERGSSYNEQFF.

The table lists this clone with a count of one. J is TRBJ2-3 and V is TRBV11-3, with 10 bases matching TRBD2. The length of the CDR3 is 16 residues. V lost 3 bases, J lost 2 bases, and 5 bases stayed unmatched. Per germline, CDR1 SGHNT and CDR2 YENEEA. CDR3 in DNA: TGTGCCAGCAGCTTCCAGCGGGGGGGGGTCACAGATACGCAGTATTTT. It specifies CASSFQRGGVTDTQYF.

The chain has TRBV29-1 and TRBJ2-2; D is perhaps TRBD2 (6 bases). Between the trimmed V and J ends, which lost 4 bases and 4 bases, there was a span of 10 bases. The CDR3 contains 13 residues. Germline V gene data show CDR1 as SQVTM and CDR2 as ANQGSEA. The CDR3: CSVVAGSTGELFF. As DNA, the CDR3 is TGCAGCGTTGTTGCGGGGTCCACCGGGGAGCTGTTTTTT.

The rearrangement links TRBV19 to TRBJ2-7, with 10 bases lining up with TRBD1. V lost 4 bases and J lost 4; bases outside the gene matches: 7. This CDR3 spans 15 amino acids. CDR1 and CDR2 (germline): LNHDA, SQIVND (reference sequence). CDR3 region: CASSTRTGGVYEQYF. For the CDR3, the DNA is TGTGCCAGTAGTACCCGGACAGGGGGAGTATACGAGCAGTACTTC.

V is TRBV19 and J is TRBJ2-5; TRBD2 is a possible D gene (6 bases). CDR1 and CDR2 from the germline V gene are LNHDA and SQIVND (reference sequence). The CDR3 spans 16 residues. Trimming shortened V by 1 base and J by 5 bases, and 17 bases separated the two germline ends. The CDR3 is CASSIGGKVEAETQYF. CDR3 in DNA: TGTGCCAGTAGTATAGGCGGGAAGGTCGAAGCGGAGACCCAGTACTTC.

The chain is built from TRBV29-1 and TRBJ2-7; 7 nucleotides match TRBD1. Germline V gene data show CDR1 as SQVTM and CDR2 as ANQGSEA. The ends lost 6 bases at V and 3 bases at J; junction bases unmatched: 11. The CDR3 extends over 14 amino acids. Written as DNA, the CDR3 is TGCAGCGTCCTCCGGACAGGAGACTACTACGAGCAGTACTTC. It specifies CSVLRTGDYYEQYF.